These 26 T cell receptor beta chains came from one sample sequenced in a study of cytomegalovirus exposure and HLA in healthy donors. Sequenced by immunoSEQ multiplex PCR; TCRdb stores in-frame clones only, minus some. Of 100,000 or so clones in the sample, around 88% were seen once. Specimen: PBMCs. The origin of the receptors is a woman under 40 in good health and CMV-seronegative.

This clone has a handful of counts. The chain employs TRBV28 and TRBJ1-5, with TRBD1 identical over 10 bases. In germline, CDR1 is MDHEN, CDR2 SYDVKM. Trimming removed 6 bases from V and 0 bases from J; junction bases left unmatched: 8. This CDR3 region has 17 residues. CDR3 nucleotides: TGTGCCAGCAGCCTGGACAGGGGGGATTATAGCAATCAGCCCCAGCATTTT. Encoded protein: CASSLDRGDYSNQPQHF.

The count of this clone is one. This chain connects TRBV18 to TRBJ2-7; TRBD1 agrees at 8 bases. Germline V gives CDR1 KGHSH, CDR2 LQKENI. V gave up 1 base and J gave up 6 bases; unmatched junction bases: 11. The CDR3 is made up of 16 amino acids. This CDR3 reads CASSPQGRGRGGEQYF. The CDR3 DNA is TGTGCCAGCTCACCACAGGGCAGGGGGCGCGGAGGCGAGCAGTACTTC.

V usage is TRBV7-6 and J usage is TRBJ1-3, with 7 bases that match TRBD1. CDR3 size: 16 residues. Germline CDR1 reads SGHVS; CDR2 reads FNYEAQ. Unmatched junction bases numbered 7, after V lost 5 bases and J lost 0 bases. CDR3 residues: CASSEKGQLSGNTIYF. DNA of the CDR3: TGTGCCAGCAGCGAGAAGGGACAGCTCTCTGGAAACACCATATATTTT.

V usage is TRBV18 and J usage is TRBJ1-1, with TRBD1 as a possible D gene (6 bases). In germline, CDR1 is KGHSH, CDR2 LQKENI. The V gene lost 5 bases and the J gene lost 2 bases, with 9 bases spanning the gap. The CDR3 sequence is 13 residues long. This CDR3 reads CASSGQRNTEAFF. The CDR3 DNA sequence: TGTGCCAGCTCAGGACAGCGAAACACTGAAGCTTTCTTT. The full variable domain, rest sourced from reference TRBV18 and TRBJ1-1, is NAGVMQNPRHLVRRRGQEARLRCSPMKGHSHVYWYRQLPEEGLKFMVYLQKENIIDESGMPKERFSAEFPKEGPSILRIQQVVRGDSAAYFCASSGQRNTEAFFGQGTRLTVV.

This clone was observed a single time. The chain joins TRBV7-9 to TRBJ2-5, with unresolved D. The CDR3 is 12 residues long. CDR1 and CDR2 (germline): SEHNR, FQNEAQ (reference sequence). V shed 7 bases and J shed 1 base, with 7 bases lying between them. CDR3 sequence (DNA): TGTGCCAGCACGACTCCCCAAGAGACCCAGTACTTC. It yields the protein CASTTPQETQYF. The full variable domain, rest sourced from reference TRBV7-9 and TRBJ2-5, is DTGVSQNPRHKITKRGQNVTFRCDPISEHNRLYWYRQTLGQGPEFLTYFQNEAQLEKSRLLSDRFSAERPKGSFSTLEIQRTEQGDSAMYLCASTTPQETQYFGPGTRLLVL.

This chain links TRBV18 with TRBJ2-2; 12 nucleotides line up with TRBD2. Germline V lookup: CDR1 KGHSH, CDR2 LQKENI. The CDR3 consists of 18 residues. The junction had 5 bases not matched to a gene; V was cut back by 1 base and J by 2 bases. CDR3 DNA sequence: TGTGCCAGCTCACCACTATCACTAGCGGGAGGTAACACCGGGGAGCTGTTTTTT. This gives the protein CASSPLSLAGGNTGELFF.

Comment on this clone: An end of the junction does not agree with germline; a read error may underlie this. The chain joins TRBV11-2 to TRBJ2-7, with D possibly TRBD2 on 6 matching bases. Germline CDR1 SGHAT, CDR2 FQNNGV. The CDR3 spans 13 residues. CDR3 DNA sequence: TGTGCCAGCAGCATAGGACTAACTAACAGTGGCGACTTC. Its translation: CASSIGLTNSGDF.

This chain joins TRBV5-1 and TRBJ2-1; 9 bases are shared with TRBD2. V shed 7 bases and J 9 bases; nucleotides not matched to a gene: 11. CDR3 length: 14 residues. Germline V gene data show CDR1 as SGHRS and CDR2 as YFSETQ. This chain's CDR3 is CASYSGGPFSEQFF. CDR3 coding DNA: TGCGCCAGCTATAGCGGGGGCCCCTTCAGTGAGCAGTTCTTC. Variable domain in full (rest from reference TRBV5-1 and TRBJ2-1): KAGVTQTPRYLIKTRGQQVTLSCSPISGHRSVSWYQQTPGQGLQFLFEYFSETQRNKGNFPGRFSGRQFSNSRSEMNVSTLELGDSALYLCASYSGGPFSEQFFGPGTRLTVL.

The CDR3, as DNA: TGCGCCAGCAGCTTGGGGACTAGCGGGATGGGTCTAGAGACCCAGTACTTC. Translating it yields CASSLGTSGMGLETQYF. The chain employs TRBV5-1 and TRBJ2-5; the match to TRBD2 covers 12 bases. CDR1 SGHRS and CDR2 YFSETQ come from the germline V gene. V shed 0 bases, J shed 4 bases, and the junction held 7 bases outside the gene matches. This CDR3 has 17 amino acids.

The gene calls are TRBV6-1 and TRBJ1-5; possibly TRBD1 for D (5 bases). Trimming stripped 3 bases from V and 7 bases from J, with 10 bases between. CDR1 and CDR2 from the germline V gene are MNHNS and SASEGT. This CDR3 is built from 13 residues. The CDR3 sequence is CASSDRGGQPQHF. For the CDR3, the DNA is TGTGCCAGCAGTGATAGGGGAGGGCAGCCCCAGCATTTT.

The chain joins TRBV6-5 to TRBJ1-1; D perhaps matches TRBD1 (5 bases). The germline V gene encodes CDR1 MNHEY and CDR2 SVGAGI. This CDR3 contains 13 residues. Trimming shortened V by 6 bases and J by 1 base, and 9 bases separated the two germline ends. The CDR3 reads CASRAGQNTEAFF. The CDR3 DNA is TGTGCCAGCAGGGCGGGGCAGAACACTGAAGCTTTCTTT.

The rearrangement uses TRBV13 and TRBJ2-6; D perhaps matches TRBD1 (6 bases). Trimming took 4 bases from V and 7 from J, leaving 8 bases between them. The CDR3 length is 13 residues. The V gene's germline CDR1 is PRHDT and CDR2 FYEKMQ (reference sequence). The CDR3 DNA is TGTGCCAGCAGCTCAGGGGCAGCCAACGTCCTGACTTTC. It translates to CASSSGAANVLTF.

The rearrangement joins TRBV7-3 to TRBJ2-4; 9 bases agree with TRBD1. CDR3 length: 14 residues. With 5 bases clipped from V and 5 bases from J, the junction kept 4 bases outside the gene matches. Germline-derived CDR1 and CDR2 are SGHTA and FQGTGA. The CDR3 DNA follows: TGTGCCAGCAGCCCAACAGGGGGCCAAAACATTCAGTACTTC. It encodes CASSPTGGQNIQYF.

The chain has TRBV9 and TRBJ1-1; perhaps TRBD1 as D (5 bases). The CDR3 extends over 14 amino acids. V lost 4 bases and J 2 bases, leaving 12 bases between the germline ends. In germline, CDR1 is SGDLS, CDR2 YYNGEE. CDR3 amino acids: CASSLDNVNTEAFF. For the CDR3, the DNA is TGTGCCAGCAGCTTGGACAACGTCAACACTGAAGCTTTCTTT.

The chain recombines TRBV5-4 with TRBJ2-1; TRBD1 matches at 10 bases. The CDR3 is 15 amino acids. The junction had 11 bases not matched to a gene; V was cut back by 6 bases and J by 8 bases. Per the germline V gene, CDR1 is SGHNT and CDR2 is YYREEE (reference sequence). CDR3 nucleotides: TGTGCCAGCAACCCGGGACAGGGGAAAAGAGATGAGCAGTTCTTC. Its translation is CASNPGQGKRDEQFF.

The chain has TRBV10-2 and TRBJ1-1, with 7 bases that match TRBD1. CDR1 and CDR2 (germline): WSHSY, SAAADI. This CDR3 region has 13 residues. The V segment lost 4 bases and the J segment 4 bases; nucleotides outside the gene matches: 3. CDR3 residues: CASSGDRVTEAFF. The CDR3 nucleotides are TGCGCCAGCAGTGGCGACAGGGTCACTGAAGCTTTCTTT.

V usage is TRBV19 and J usage is TRBJ2-4, with 9 bases lining up with TRBD1. Germline V gives CDR1 LNHDA, CDR2 SQIVND (reference sequence). The CDR3 loop spans 17 amino acids. V lost 0 bases, J lost 16 bases, and 19 bases stayed unmatched. In DNA form, the CDR3 reads TGTGCCAGTAGTATAGATCCCGGGGACAGGGTGAAGAAGGTGTATTACTTC. As protein: CASSIDPGDRVKKVYYF.

To note about this clone: Sequence at one end of the junction differs from germline and may be a read error. The V gene is TRBV6-1, the J gene TRBJ2-7, with 7 bases identical to TRBD1. Germline V gene sequence: CDR1 MNHNS, CDR2 SASEGT. The CDR3 sequence is 15 residues long. The CDR3, as DNA: TGTGCCAGCAGCGAAGCCGGGACAGCAAACTACGAGCAGTACTTC. Translated, it gives CASSEAGTANYEQYF.

The V and J genes are TRBV6-5 and TRBJ2-1, with D possibly being TRBD2 (6 bases). Germline V gene sequence: CDR1 MNHEY, CDR2 SVGAGI. This CDR3 comprises 16 residues. Deletions cut 4 bases from V and 7 bases from J, with 20 bases between. The CDR3 reads CASSSPMTRSGNEQFF. In nucleotides, the CDR3 is TGTGCCAGCAGTTCCCCCATGACTAGGTCTGGGAATGAGCAGTTCTTC.

The V gene is TRBV28, the J gene TRBJ2-2; 7 bases fit TRBD1. V gave up 2 bases and J gave up 7 bases; unmatched junction bases: 4. Germline V gene data show CDR1 as MDHEN and CDR2 as SYDVKM. The CDR3 covers 14 residues. DNA for the CDR3: TGTGCCAGCAGTTTAATAGGGGGCATCGGGGAGCTGTTTTTT. Translating gives CASSLIGGIGELFF.

The J gene is TRBJ1-5, the V gene TRBV6-1; TRBD1 aligns across 7 bases. This CDR3 is built from 13 residues. V was pared by 8 bases and J by 6 bases, with 7 bases of the junction left unmatched. Per the germline V gene, CDR1 is MNHNS and CDR2 is SASEGT. CDR3 in amino acids: CASYGGQAQPQHF. The DNA for the CDR3 is TGTGCCAGCTACGGTGGACAGGCTCAGCCCCAGCATTTT.

This clone was recorded only once. V gene TRBV9 combines with J gene TRBJ2-2; D unclear. CDR3 size: 12 residues. Germline values: CDR1 SGDLS, CDR2 YYNGEE. Trimming left V 4 bases short and J 3 bases short, with 4 bases between. The DNA for the CDR3 is TGTGCCAGCAGCCCATACACCGGGGAGCTGTTTTTT. This gives the protein CASSPYTGELFF.

The V call is TRBV5-1, the J call TRBJ2-7; 9 bases match TRBD2. After removal of 1 base from V and 2 bases from J, the junction contained 4 bases not matched to a gene. The CDR3 length is 15 residues. Looked up from germline, CDR1 is SGHRS and CDR2 is YFSETQ. This chain's CDR3 is CASSLQPSGAYEQYF. CDR3 nucleotides: TGCGCCAGCAGCTTGCAACCTAGCGGGGCCTACGAGCAGTACTTC.

The chain combines TRBV14 with TRBJ1-1; D unclear. The CDR3 runs to 13 residues. Germline values: CDR1 SGHDN, CDR2 FVKESK. Trimming removed 4 bases at V and 3 bases at J, with 9 bases between. In nucleotides, the CDR3 is TGTGCCAGCAGCCTAACACGGGACACTGAAGCTTTCTTT. Its translation: CASSLTRDTEAFF.

J is TRBJ1-2 and V is TRBV5-1, with D possibly being TRBD1 (5 bases). Between the trimmed V and J ends, which lost 2 bases and 4 bases, there was a span of 15 bases. Germline values: CDR1 SGHRS, CDR2 YFSETQ. This CDR3 spans 15 amino acids. The CDR3 loop reads CASSFTGEPTYGYTF. CDR3 DNA: TGCGCCAGCAGCTTCACGGGGGAGCCGACCTATGGCTACACCTTC.

The rearrangement links TRBV4-1 to TRBJ2-1; D unresolved. This CDR3 spans 15 amino acids. In germline, CDR1 is MGHRA, CDR2 YSYEKL. Trimming left V 1 base short and J 0 bases short, with 7 bases between. CDR3 residues: CASSQGAVSYNEQFF. The CDR3 nucleotides read TGCGCCAGCAGCCAAGGGGCTGTCTCCTACAATGAGCAGTTCTTC.